The 29 T cell receptor beta chains below all came from one sample that was sequenced in a study of blood T cell repertoires in COVID-19. Data came from immunoSEQ multiplex PCR; TCRdb stores just in-frame clones and leaves some out. In the table there are 65,000 to 70,000 clones, around 87% of which are singletons. Material for sequencing was peripheral blood. The receptors shown here come from a man aged 45 to 65 with active COVID-19.

As to this clone: Other DNA sequences in this specimen translate into the identical CDR3. The chain employs TRBV27 and TRBJ1-1; the match to TRBD1 covers 7 bases. The CDR3 extends over 13 amino acids. V shed 1 base and J 5 bases; nucleotides not matched to a gene: 1. Per germline, CDR1 MNHEY and CDR2 SMNVEV (reference sequence). CDR3 protein: CASSLYRGTEAFF. DNA for the CDR3: TGTGCCAGCAGTTTATACAGGGGAACTGAAGCTTTCTTT.

The chain links TRBV18 to TRBJ2-3; D gene unclear. There are 16 residues in the CDR3. The germline V gene has CDR1 KGHSH and CDR2 LQKENI. With 1 base removed from V and 0 bases from J, the gap between germline ends came to 11 bases. The CDR3 region has the DNA TGTGCCAGCTCACCACGAGGAACCTCTAGCACAGATACGCAGTATTTT. Residues: CASSPRGTSSTDTQYF.

The rearrangement uses TRBV9 and TRBJ2-1; 8 bases line up with TRBD2. The CDR3 spans 15 residues. CDR1 and CDR2 (germline): SGDLS, YYNGEE. J was trimmed by 9 bases and V by 0 bases; bases with no gene match: 8. CDR3 residues: CASSVAGLAGGEQFF. Written as DNA, the CDR3 is TGTGCCAGCAGCGTAGCAGGGCTAGCGGGCGGTGAGCAGTTCTTC.

The rearrangement joins TRBV19 to TRBJ1-5; D gene ambiguous. In germline, CDR1 is LNHDA, CDR2 SQIVND (reference sequence). Trimming shortened V by 5 bases and J by 0 bases, and 11 bases separated the two germline ends. CDR3 length: 15 residues. The DNA of the CDR3 is TGTGCCAGTAGTGTGGTGGCAGATAGCAATCAGCCCCAGCATTTT. It is translated as CASSVVADSNQPQHF.

The V gene is TRBV15, the J gene TRBJ2-7, with a tentative D call TRBD2 (5 bases). Germline CDR1 reads LNHNV; CDR2 reads YYDKDF (reference sequence). V shed 3 bases and J shed 2 bases, with 20 bases lying between them. The CDR3 is 17 residues long. The CDR3 DNA follows: TGTGCCACCAGCAGGGACTTCGGAGCCATAAAGACCTACGAGCAGTACTTC. This translates into CATSRDFGAIKTYEQYF. The full variable domain, its missing parts supplied by reference TRBV15 and TRBJ2-7, is DAMVIQNPRYQVTQFGKPVTLSCSQTLNHNVMYWYQQKSSQAPKLLFHYYDKDFNNEADTPDNFQSRRPNTSFCFLDIRSPGLGDTAMYLCATSRDFGAIKTYEQYFGPGTRLTVT.

The rearrangement uses TRBV20-1 and TRBJ2-7, with 7 positions matching TRBD1. V gave up 5 bases and J gave up 5 bases; unmatched junction bases: 3. Germline V gene lookup returns CDR1 DFQATT and CDR2 SNEGSKA (reference sequence). This CDR3 comprises 11 residues. CDR3 bases: TGCAGTGCTCGAGGGGGCAACGAGCAGTACTTC. It translates to CSARGGNEQYF.

The rearrangement joins TRBV9 to TRBJ2-3; the D gene is possibly TRBD1 (6 bases). The CDR3 runs to 15 residues. The V end was cut by 6 bases, the J end by 2 bases, with 16 bases between. Germline V gene sequence: CDR1 SGDLS, CDR2 YYNGEE. CDR3 bases: TGTGCCAGCAACCTCCGGGACATGCCCACAGATACGCAGTATTTT. Translating it yields CASNLRDMPTDTQYF.

This clone has just one count. This chain uses TRBV6-1 with TRBJ2-1; D is ambiguous. The V gene's germline CDR1 is MNHNS and CDR2 SASEGT. The V gene lost 2 bases and the J gene lost 6 bases, with 11 bases spanning the gap. The CDR3 contains 14 residues. CDR3 sequence reads: CASSESRSLNEQFF. CDR3 bases: TGTGCCAGCAGTGAATCTCGGAGCCTCAATGAGCAGTTCTTC.

This chain uses TRBV5-4 with TRBJ1-2; D possibly corresponds to TRBD1 (6 bases). The CDR3 totals 14 residues. The V end lost 3 bases, the J end lost 4 bases, and 13 bases lay between the germline ends. Germline lookup yields CDR1 SGHNT and CDR2 YYREEE (reference sequence). The CDR3 nucleotides read TGTGCCAGCAGCTCGGAACAGGGCATCTATGGCTACACCTTC. Protein product: CASSSEQGIYGYTF. Complete variable domain (other parts from reference TRBV5-4 and TRBJ1-2): ETGVTQSPTHLIKTRGQQVTLRCSSQSGHNTVSWYQQALGQGPQFIFQYYREEENGRGNFPPRFSGLQFPNYSSELNVNALELDDSALYLCASSSEQGIYGYTFGSGTRLTVV.

The V and J genes are TRBV7-9 and TRBJ1-1; D is uncertain. This CDR3 comprises 13 residues. The germline V gene encodes CDR1 SEHNR and CDR2 FQNEAQ (reference sequence). With 3 bases removed from V and 12 bases from J, the gap between germline ends came to 17 bases. The CDR3 here is CASSLSETGSSFF. CDR3 DNA sequence: TGTGCCAGCAGCTTGAGTGAGACGGGAAGTTCTTTCTTT.

Turning to this clone: The junction does not match germline at one end; this may be a read error. This rearrangement joins TRBV7-3 to TRBJ2-1, with 8 bases identical to TRBD1. CDR1 and CDR2 (germline): SGHTA, FQGTGA. This CDR3 has 14 amino acids. CDR3 amino acids: CASGLQGDHNEQFF. In nucleotides, the CDR3 is TGTGCCAGCGGCTTACAGGGGGACCACAATGAGCAGTTCTTC.

The rearrangement uses TRBV6-5 and TRBJ1-2, with TRBD1 identical over 8 bases. Germline CDR1 and CDR2: MNHEY and SVGAGI. V gave up 7 bases and J gave up 4 bases; unmatched junction bases: 8. The CDR3 runs to 14 residues. The CDR3 coding sequence is TGTGCCAGCAAACCAGGGGGCGCGGGCTATGGCTACACCTTC. This translates into CASKPGGAGYGYTF.

The chain combines TRBV6-5 with TRBJ2-3; TRBD1 is a possible D gene (5 bases). The germline V gene encodes CDR1 MNHEY and CDR2 SVGAGI. The CDR3 loop spans 12 amino acids. V shed 6 bases and J shed 8 bases, with 12 bases lying between them. CDR3 bases: TGTGCCAGCAGACACCCTCAGGGTACGCAGTATTTT. Translated: CASRHPQGTQYF.

This clone was picked up a small number of times. This chain connects TRBV5-4 to TRBJ2-1; the D gene is possibly TRBD1 (6 bases). The CDR3 contains 13 residues. V gave up 0 bases and J gave up 8 bases, with 9 bases separating them. Looked up from germline, CDR1 is SGHNT and CDR2 is YYREEE (reference sequence). In DNA form, the CDR3 reads TGTGCCAGCAGCTTGGTGGGGGCGGATGAGCAGTTCTTC. It codes for CASSLVGADEQFF.

V and J are TRBV14 and TRBJ1-1; 7 bases are shared with TRBD1. The CDR3 is 15 residues long. CDR1 and CDR2 (germline): SGHDN, FVKESK. Trimming removed 1 base from V and 5 bases from J; junction bases left unmatched: 7. The CDR3 loop reads CASSQGGGLRTEAFF. CDR3 nucleotides: TGTGCCAGCAGCCAAGGAGGGGGCCTCCGAACTGAAGCTTTCTTT.

The V gene is TRBV19, the J gene TRBJ1-5; 7 bases match TRBD1. The CDR3 consists of 14 residues. CDR1 is LNHDA, CDR2 SQIVND, per germline (reference sequence). The ends lost 4 bases at V and 6 bases at J; junction bases unmatched: 6. Here the CDR3 reads CASSKARQGQPQHF. CDR3 coding DNA: TGTGCCAGTAGTAAGGCGCGACAGGGTCAGCCCCAGCATTTT.

The rearrangement joins TRBV3-1 (or the pseudogene TRBV3-2) to TRBJ2-1, with TRBD2 matching over 9 bases. Germline V gene lookup returns CDR1 LGHDT and CDR2 YNNKEL (reference sequence). The CDR3 has 18 residues. The J segment lost 3 bases and the V segment lost 1 base, leaving 10 bases of the junction unmatched. CDR3 amino acids: CASSQGLAEGNYYNEQFF. The CDR3 DNA reads TGTGCCAGCAGCCAAGGACTAGCGGAGGGGAATTACTACAATGAGCAGTTCTTC.

The gene calls are TRBV24-1 and TRBJ2-7; D remains unclear. Trimming left V 0 bases short and J 1 base short, with 3 bases between. This CDR3 spans 13 amino acids. CDR1 and CDR2 from the germline V gene are KGHDR and SFDVKD. For the CDR3, the DNA is TGTGCCACCAGTGATTTGTATTCCTACGAGCAGTACTTC. This encodes CATSDLYSYEQYF.

This chain links TRBV5-3 with TRBJ2-4, with 8 bases matching TRBD1. TRBV5-3 belongs to the ORF category, with a function that is uncertain. CDR3 size: 20 residues. The ends lost 4 bases at V and 0 bases at J; junction bases unmatched: 18. CDR3 nucleotides: TGTGCCAGAAGCATTCACTTCTCGGGACAGGAGCCCTTAGCCAAAAACATTCAGTACTTC. It translates to CARSIHFSGQEPLAKNIQYF.

The V call is TRBV6-5, the J call TRBJ2-1; TRBD1 might be the D (6 bases). The CDR3 is 15 residues long. Trimming left V 2 bases short and J 0 bases short, with 8 bases between. Germline-derived CDR1 and CDR2 are MNHEY and SVGAGI. CDR3 residues: CASSYRDISYNEQFF. For the CDR3, the DNA is TGTGCCAGCAGTTACCGGGACATCTCCTACAATGAGCAGTTCTTC.

The V call is TRBV5-6, the J call TRBJ2-7; D not resolved. The CDR3 has 12 amino acids. CDR1 and CDR2 (germline): SGHDT, YYEEEE. Trimming removed 2 bases at V and 0 bases at J, with 3 bases between. CDR3 in DNA: TGTGCCAGCAGCTTTATCTCCTACGAGCAGTACTTC. This encodes CASSFISYEQYF.

This clone came up once. The chain couples TRBV3-1 (or the pseudogene TRBV3-2) to TRBJ2-7; D not resolved. The CDR3 is made up of 15 amino acids. The germline V and J ends were trimmed by 0 bases and 0 bases, with 9 bases remaining between them. CDR1 and CDR2 (germline): LGHDT, YNNKEL (reference sequence). CDR3 nucleotides: TGTGCCAGCAGCCAAGATTCACCTAGCTCCTACGAGCAGTACTTC. Translated, it gives CASSQDSPSSYEQYF.

V is TRBV28 and J is TRBJ1-5; D is ambiguous. With 7 bases removed from V and 0 bases from J, the gap between germline ends came to 10 bases. The CDR3 runs to 14 residues. Germline V CDR1 and CDR2: MDHEN, SYDVKM. The CDR3 loop is CASTRSYSNQPQHF. The DNA for the CDR3 is TGTGCCAGCACCCGATCCTATAGCAATCAGCCCCAGCATTTT.

The V and J genes are TRBV24-1 and TRBJ2-3; possibly TRBD1 for D (6 bases). The CDR3 consists of 17 residues. Germline CDR1 and CDR2: KGHDR and SFDVKD. Trimming removed 4 bases at V and 1 base at J, with 17 bases between. The CDR3 sequence is CATSDHRDTRGTDTQYF. The CDR3 DNA reads TGTGCCACCAGTGACCACCGGGACACCCGGGGCACAGATACGCAGTATTTT.

This chain links TRBV20-1 with TRBJ1-2; D is unclear. Per germline, CDR1 DFQATT and CDR2 SNEGSKA (reference sequence). There are 11 residues in the CDR3. Trimming removed 5 bases at V and 8 bases at J, with 12 bases between. The CDR3 bases are TGCAGTGCTCCCTCTAGCGGGGGCTACACCTTC. Translation: CSAPSSGGYTF.

As concerns this clone: Germline and junction disagree at one end, which may indicate a read error. The chain is built from TRBV7-7 and TRBJ2-5, with 16 bases that match TRBD2. Per germline, CDR1 SSHAT and CDR2 FNYEAQ (reference sequence). This CDR3 has 16 amino acids. CDR3 sequence (DNA): TGTGCTAGCAGCTTAGGGACTAGCGGGAGGGCCGAGACCCAGTACTTC. Its translation is CASSLGTSGRAETQYF.

This clone was recorded a few times. The CDR3 reads CASSSLGGANTGELFF. DNA of the CDR3: TGTGCCAGCAGCTCACTCGGAGGGGCCAACACCGGGGAGCTGTTTTTT. The gene calls are TRBV6-2 or TRBV6-3 and TRBJ2-2, with D tentatively TRBD2 (6 bases). The CDR3 has 16 amino acids. Germline CDR1 is MNHEY and CDR2 is SVGEGT. The V and J ends lost 6 bases and 2 bases respectively, with 16 bases between them.

CDR3 nucleotides: TGTGCCACCAGCAGGAGACAGGGTGGCTACACCTTC. Protein sequence: CATSRRQGGYTF. The chain recombines TRBV15 with TRBJ1-2; 7 nucleotides line up with TRBD1. V lost 3 bases to trimming and J lost 7 bases; unmatched junction nucleotides: 2. The CDR3 totals 12 residues. Germline loops: CDR1 LNHNV, CDR2 YYDKDF (reference sequence).

This clone was seen a single time. This rearrangement joins TRBV12-3 or TRBV12-4 to TRBJ1-2; tentative D call: TRBD1 (5 bases). Trimming pared 9 bases from V and 4 bases from J, leaving 12 bases between. The CDR3 covers 12 residues. The CDR3 DNA follows: TGTGCCAGTTCGGGGGGTCCCTATGGCTACACCTTC. Residues: CASSGGPYGYTF.